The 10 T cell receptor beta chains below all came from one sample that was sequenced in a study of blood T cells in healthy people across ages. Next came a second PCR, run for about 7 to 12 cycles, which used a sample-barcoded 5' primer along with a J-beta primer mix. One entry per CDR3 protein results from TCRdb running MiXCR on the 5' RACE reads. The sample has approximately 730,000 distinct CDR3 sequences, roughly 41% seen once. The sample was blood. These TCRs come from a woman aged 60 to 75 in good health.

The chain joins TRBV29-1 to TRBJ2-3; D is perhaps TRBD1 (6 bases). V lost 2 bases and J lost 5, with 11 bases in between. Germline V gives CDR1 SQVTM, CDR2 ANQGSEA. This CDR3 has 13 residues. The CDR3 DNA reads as TGCAGCGTTGAATTGGCAGGGGAAGATACGCAGTATTTT. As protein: CSVELAGEDTQYF.

The CDR3 DNA follows: TGTGCCAGCAGCACGACAGGGGTGGTGGATGGCTACACCTTC. It encodes CASSTTGVVDGYTF. The V and J genes are TRBV5-5 and TRBJ1-2; 8 nucleotides line up with TRBD1. CDR3 length equals 14 residues. CDR1 SGHKS and CDR2 YYEKEE come from the germline V gene (reference sequence). Trimming at V came to 4 bases and at J to 6 bases, leaving 8 bases not matched to a gene.

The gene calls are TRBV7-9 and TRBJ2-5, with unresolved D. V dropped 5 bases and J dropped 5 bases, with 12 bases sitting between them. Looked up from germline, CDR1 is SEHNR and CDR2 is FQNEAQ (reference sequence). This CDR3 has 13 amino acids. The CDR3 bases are TGTGCCAGCAGCCGTGGAGTTGGGGAGACCCAGTACTTC. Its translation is CASSRGVGETQYF.

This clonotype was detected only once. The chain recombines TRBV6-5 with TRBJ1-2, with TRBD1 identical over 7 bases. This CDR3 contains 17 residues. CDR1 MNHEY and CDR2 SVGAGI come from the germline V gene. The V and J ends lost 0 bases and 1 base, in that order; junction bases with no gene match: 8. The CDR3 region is CASSYSGQYTGNYGYTF. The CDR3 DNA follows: TGTGCCAGCAGTTACTCGGGACAGTACACAGGTAACTATGGCTACACCTTC.

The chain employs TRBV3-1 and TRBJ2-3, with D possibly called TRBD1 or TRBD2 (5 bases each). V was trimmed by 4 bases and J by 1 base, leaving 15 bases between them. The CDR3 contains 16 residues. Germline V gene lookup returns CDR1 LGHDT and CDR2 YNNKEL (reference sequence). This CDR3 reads CASSRTRGGRTDTQYF. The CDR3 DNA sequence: TGTGCCAGCAGCCGGACCCGGGGCGGACGCACAGATACGCAGTATTTT.

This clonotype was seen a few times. CDR3 sequence: CASSQDDRSGRGYTF. In nucleotides, the CDR3 is TGCGCCAGCAGCCAAGATGACAGATCGGGCAGGGGCTACACCTTC. The J gene is TRBJ1-2, the V gene TRBV4-3; D possibly corresponds to TRBD1 (5 bases). The CDR3 is 15 amino acids. Trimming took 0 bases from V and 8 from J, leaving 16 bases between them. CDR1 LGHNA and CDR2 YSLEER come from the germline V gene.

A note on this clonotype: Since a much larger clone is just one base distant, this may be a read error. The CDR3 DNA follows: TGTGCCAGCAGCTTCCGAGACGGGTCCGGGGAGCTGTTTTTT. The encoded protein is CASSFRDGSGELFF. The V call is TRBV11-2, the J call TRBJ2-2; no reliable D call. Trimming left V 3 bases short and J 6 bases short, with 11 bases between. In germline, CDR1 is SGHAT, CDR2 FQNNGV. The CDR3 spans 14 residues.

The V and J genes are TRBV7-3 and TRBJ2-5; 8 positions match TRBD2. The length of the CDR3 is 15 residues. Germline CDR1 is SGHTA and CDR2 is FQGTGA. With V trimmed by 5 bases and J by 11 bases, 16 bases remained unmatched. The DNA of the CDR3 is TGTGCCAGCAGCCCCCGTGGTAGCGGGATAAATGAGCAGTACTTC. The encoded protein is CASSPRGSGINEQYF.

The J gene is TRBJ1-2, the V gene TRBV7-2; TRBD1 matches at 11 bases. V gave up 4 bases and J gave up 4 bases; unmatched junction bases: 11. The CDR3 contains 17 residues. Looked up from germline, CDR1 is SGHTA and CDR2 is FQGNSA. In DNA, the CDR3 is TGTGCCAGCAGCTCCGGAGGGGACAGGGGGATGACCTATGGCTACACCTTC. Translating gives CASSSGGDRGMTYGYTF.

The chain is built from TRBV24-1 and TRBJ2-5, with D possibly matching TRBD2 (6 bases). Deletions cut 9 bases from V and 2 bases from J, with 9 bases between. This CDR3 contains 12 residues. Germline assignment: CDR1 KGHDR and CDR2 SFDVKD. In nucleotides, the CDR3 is TGTGCCACCGGAGGGACGCAAGAGACCCAGTACTTC. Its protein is CATGGTQETQYF.